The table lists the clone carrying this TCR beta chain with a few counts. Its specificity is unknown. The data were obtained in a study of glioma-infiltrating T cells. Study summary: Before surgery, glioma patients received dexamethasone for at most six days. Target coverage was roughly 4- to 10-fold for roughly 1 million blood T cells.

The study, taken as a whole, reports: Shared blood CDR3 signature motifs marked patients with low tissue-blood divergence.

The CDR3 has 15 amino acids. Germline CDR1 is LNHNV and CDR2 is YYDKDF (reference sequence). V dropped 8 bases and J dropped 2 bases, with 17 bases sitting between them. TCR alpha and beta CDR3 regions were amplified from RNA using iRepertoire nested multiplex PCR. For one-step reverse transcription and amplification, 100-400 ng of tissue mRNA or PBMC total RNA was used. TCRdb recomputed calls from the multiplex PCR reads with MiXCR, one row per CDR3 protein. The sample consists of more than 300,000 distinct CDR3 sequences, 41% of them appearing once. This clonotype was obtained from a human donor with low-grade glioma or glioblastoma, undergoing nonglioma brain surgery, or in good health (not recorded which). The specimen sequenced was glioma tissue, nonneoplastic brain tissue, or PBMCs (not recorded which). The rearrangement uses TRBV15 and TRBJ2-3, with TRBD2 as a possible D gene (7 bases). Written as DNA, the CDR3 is TGTGCCACCCAACGGGGGGCTACCCACACAGATACGCAGTATTTT. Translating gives CATQRGATHTDTQYF.